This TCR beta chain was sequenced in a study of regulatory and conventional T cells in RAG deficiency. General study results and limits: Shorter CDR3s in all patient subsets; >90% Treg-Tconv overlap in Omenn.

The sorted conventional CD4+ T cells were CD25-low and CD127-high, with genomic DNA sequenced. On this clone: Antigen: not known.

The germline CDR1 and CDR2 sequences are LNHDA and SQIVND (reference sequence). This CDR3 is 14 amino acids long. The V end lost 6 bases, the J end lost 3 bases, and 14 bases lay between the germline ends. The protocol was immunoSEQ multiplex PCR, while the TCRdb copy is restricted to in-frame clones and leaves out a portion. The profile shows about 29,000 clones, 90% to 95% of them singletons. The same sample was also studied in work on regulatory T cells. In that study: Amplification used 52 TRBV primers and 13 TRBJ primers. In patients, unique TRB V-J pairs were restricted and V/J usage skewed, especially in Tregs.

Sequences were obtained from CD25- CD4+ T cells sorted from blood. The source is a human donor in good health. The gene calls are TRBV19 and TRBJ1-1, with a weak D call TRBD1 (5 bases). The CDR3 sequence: CASSSTGQYTEAFF. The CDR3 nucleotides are TGTGCCAGTAGCAGTACAGGCCAGTACACTGAAGCTTTCTTT.